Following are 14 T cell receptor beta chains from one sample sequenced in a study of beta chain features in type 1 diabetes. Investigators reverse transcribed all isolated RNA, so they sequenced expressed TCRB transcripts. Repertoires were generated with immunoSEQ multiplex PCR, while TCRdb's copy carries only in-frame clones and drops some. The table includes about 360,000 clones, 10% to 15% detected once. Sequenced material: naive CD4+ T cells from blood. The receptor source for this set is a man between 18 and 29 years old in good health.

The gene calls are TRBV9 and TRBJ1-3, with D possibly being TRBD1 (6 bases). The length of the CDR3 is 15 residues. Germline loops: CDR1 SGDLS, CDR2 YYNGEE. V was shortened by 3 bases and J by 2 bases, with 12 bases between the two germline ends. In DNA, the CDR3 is TGTGCCAGCAGCGCTCGGGGGGACACTGGAAACACCATATATTTT. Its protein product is CASSARGDTGNTIYF.

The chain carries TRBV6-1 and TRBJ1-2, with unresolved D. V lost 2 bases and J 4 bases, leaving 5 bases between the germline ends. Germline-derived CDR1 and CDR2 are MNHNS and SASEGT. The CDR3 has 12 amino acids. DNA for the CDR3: TGTGCCAGCAGTGAACGCGGCTATGGCTACACCTTC. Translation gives CASSERGYGYTF.

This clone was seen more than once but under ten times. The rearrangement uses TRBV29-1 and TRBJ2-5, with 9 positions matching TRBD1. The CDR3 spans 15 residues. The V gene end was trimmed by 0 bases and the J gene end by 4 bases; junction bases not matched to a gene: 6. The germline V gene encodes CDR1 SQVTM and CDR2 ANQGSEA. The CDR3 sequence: CSVEDSQGARETQYF. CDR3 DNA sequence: TGCAGCGTTGAAGATTCACAGGGGGCTCGAGAGACCCAGTACTTC.

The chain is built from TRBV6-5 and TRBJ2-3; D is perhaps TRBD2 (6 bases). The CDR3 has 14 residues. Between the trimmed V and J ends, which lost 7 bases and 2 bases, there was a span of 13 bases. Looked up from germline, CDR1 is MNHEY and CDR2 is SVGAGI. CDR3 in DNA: TGTGCCAGCATGGAAGCGGGCCCCACAGATACGCAGTATTTT. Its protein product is CASMEAGPTDTQYF.

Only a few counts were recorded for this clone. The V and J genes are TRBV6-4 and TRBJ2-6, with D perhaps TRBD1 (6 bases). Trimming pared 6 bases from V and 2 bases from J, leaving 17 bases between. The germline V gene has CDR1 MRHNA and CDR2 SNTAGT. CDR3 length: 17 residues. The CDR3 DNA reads TGTGCCAGCAGCCCTGGACAGATGAGGGCTGGGGCCAACGTCCTGACTTTC. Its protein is CASSPGQMRAGANVLTF.

CDR3 DNA: TGCAGCGTTCGACAGAACACTGAAGCTTTCTTT. This sequence encodes CSVRQNTEAFF. The gene calls are TRBV29-1 and TRBJ1-1; D is ambiguous. The CDR3 covers 11 residues. The V gene lost 5 bases and the J gene lost 1 base, with 5 bases spanning the gap. CDR1 is SQVTM and CDR2 is ANQGSEA in the germline V gene.

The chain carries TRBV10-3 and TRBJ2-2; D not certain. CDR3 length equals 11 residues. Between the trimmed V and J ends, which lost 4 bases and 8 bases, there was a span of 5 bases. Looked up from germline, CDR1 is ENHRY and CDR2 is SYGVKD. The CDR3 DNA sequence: TGTGCCATCAGTGTTGAGGGGGAGCTGTTTTTT. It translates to CAISVEGELFF.

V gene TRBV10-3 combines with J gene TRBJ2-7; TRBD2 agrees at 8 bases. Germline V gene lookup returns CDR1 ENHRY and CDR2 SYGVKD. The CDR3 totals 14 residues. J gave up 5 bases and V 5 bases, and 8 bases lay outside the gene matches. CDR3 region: CAISREGLSHEQYF. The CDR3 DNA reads TGTGCCATCAGTCGGGAGGGCCTCAGCCACGAGCAGTACTTC.

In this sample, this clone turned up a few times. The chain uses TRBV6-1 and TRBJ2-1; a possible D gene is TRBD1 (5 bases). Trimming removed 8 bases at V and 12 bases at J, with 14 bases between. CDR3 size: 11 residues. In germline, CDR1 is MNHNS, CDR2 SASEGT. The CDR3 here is CASLRASGQFF. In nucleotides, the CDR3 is TGTGCCAGCCTCAGGGCTTCCGGGCAGTTCTTC.

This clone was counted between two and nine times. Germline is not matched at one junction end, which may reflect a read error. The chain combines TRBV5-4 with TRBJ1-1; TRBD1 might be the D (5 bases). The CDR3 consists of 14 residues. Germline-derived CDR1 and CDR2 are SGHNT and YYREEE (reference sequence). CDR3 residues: CASSWGRVNTEAFF. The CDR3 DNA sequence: TGCGCCAGCAGCTGGGGGAGGGTGAACACTGAAGCTTTCTTT.

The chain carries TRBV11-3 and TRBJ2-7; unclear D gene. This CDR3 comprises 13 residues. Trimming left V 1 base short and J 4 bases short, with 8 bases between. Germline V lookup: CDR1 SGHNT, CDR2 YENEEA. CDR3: CASSLVSGYEQYF. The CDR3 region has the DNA TGTGCCAGCAGCTTAGTCTCGGGTTACGAGCAGTACTTC.

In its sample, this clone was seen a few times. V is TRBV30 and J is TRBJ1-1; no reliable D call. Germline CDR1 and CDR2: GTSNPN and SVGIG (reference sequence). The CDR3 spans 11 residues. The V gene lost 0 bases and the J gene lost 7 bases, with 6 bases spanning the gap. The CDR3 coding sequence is TGTGCCTGGAGTGTACACGTTGAAGCTTTCTTT. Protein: CAWSVHVEAFF. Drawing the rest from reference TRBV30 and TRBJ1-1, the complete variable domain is SQTIHQWPATLVQPVGSPLSLECTVEGTSNPNLYWYRQAAGRGLQLLFYSVGIGQISSEVPQNLSASRPQDRQFILSSKKLLLSDSGFYLCAWSVHVEAFFGQGTRLTVV.

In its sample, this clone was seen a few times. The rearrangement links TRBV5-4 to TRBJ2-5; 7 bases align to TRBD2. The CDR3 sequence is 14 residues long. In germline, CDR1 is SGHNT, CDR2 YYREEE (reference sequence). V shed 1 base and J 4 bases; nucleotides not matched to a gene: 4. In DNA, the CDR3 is TGTGCCAGCAGCTTGTCTGGCGGGGGAGAGACCCAGTACTTC. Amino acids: CASSLSGGGETQYF.

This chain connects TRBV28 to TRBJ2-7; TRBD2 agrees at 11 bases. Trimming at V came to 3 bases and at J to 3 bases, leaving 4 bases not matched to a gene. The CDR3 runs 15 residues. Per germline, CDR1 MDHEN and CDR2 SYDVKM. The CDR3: CASSFSGLAGYEQYF. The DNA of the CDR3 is TGTGCCAGCAGTTTCTCTGGACTAGCGGGCTACGAGCAGTACTTC.